The sequence of this T cell receptor beta chain was determined in a study of CD8 T cells in ankylosing spondylitis. Overall study results and limits: Within ankylosing spondylitis blood, a TCR beta motif made up of eight or nine highly homologous variants appeared to be characteristic. Reports say disease-linked clones showed up significantly more in matched ankylosing spondylitis synovial fluid.

The CDR3 totals 16 residues. With 4 bases removed from V and 0 bases from J, the gap between germline ends came to 14 bases. Germline CDR1 and CDR2: SGHTA and FQGNSA. TCRdb fed the 5' RACE reads into MiXCR, producing one record per CDR3 protein. Here the sample spans hundreds of thousands of distinct CDR3 sequences, about 15% being singletons. This clonotype was found a few times. Its cognate antigen is unknown. The sample comprised blood, either unsorted or a sorted T cell fraction (not recorded which). The rearrangement links TRBV7-2 to TRBJ2-3; tentative D call: TRBD2 (5 bases). This receptor was taken from a male donor with ankylosing spondylitis. The CDR3 here is CASSSSRVPSTDTQYF. The CDR3 DNA reads as TGTGCCAGCAGCTCGTCGCGGGTTCCCAGCACAGATACGCAGTATTTT. The full variable domain, its missing parts supplied by reference TRBV7-2 and TRBJ2-3, is GAGVSQSPSNKVTEKGKDVELRCDPISGHTALYWYRQSLGQGLEFLIYFQGNSAPDKSGLPSDRFSAERTGGSVSTLTIQRTQQEDSAVYLCASSSSRVPSTDTQYFGPGTRLTVL.